One sample yielded the 19 T cell receptor beta chains listed below, sequenced in a study of shared clonotypes between healthy human individuals. Generated by immunoSEQ multiplex PCR, the TCRdb table keeps only in-frame clones and is missing some. The data show hundreds of thousands of clones, with 85% to 95% seen just once and 0.11% held by the top ten. Naive CD8 cells were CD45RO-negative, positively selected for CCR7, excluding terminally differentiated effector memory CD45RA+ cells. Sequenced: naive CD8+ T cells sorted from blood. These TCRs come from a woman in her 30s in good health.

This chain links TRBV28 with TRBJ2-7; 10 bases are a match to TRBD2. With V trimmed by 5 bases and J by 2 bases, 12 bases remained unmatched. Germline CDR1 MDHEN, CDR2 SYDVKM. The CDR3 is 17 amino acids. This CDR3 reads CASSASSSGRFPYEQYF. CDR3 sequence (DNA): TGTGCCAGCAGTGCCTCCTCTAGCGGGAGATTCCCCTACGAGCAGTACTTC.

V and J are TRBV7-9 and TRBJ2-1; possibly TRBD2 for D (5 bases). Germline V gene data show CDR1 as SEHNR and CDR2 as FQNEAQ (reference sequence). The CDR3 is made up of 13 amino acids. V lost 5 bases to trimming and J lost 7 bases, with 12 bases between them. This chain's CDR3 is CASSPTSRNEQFF. The CDR3 nucleotides are TGTGCCAGCAGCCCCACTAGTAGAAATGAGCAGTTCTTC.

The chain has TRBV19 and TRBJ2-5; 10 nucleotides agree with TRBD1. The J call is doubtful: the DNA matches TRBJ2-7 better. Germline V lookup: CDR1 LNHDA, CDR2 SQIVND (reference sequence). The CDR3 is 14 residues long. This CDR3 is CASSTGQGAYEQYF. CDR3 DNA sequence: TGTGCCAGTAGTACCGGACAGGGGGCCTACGAGCAGTACTTC.

The chain recombines TRBV6-5 with TRBJ2-7, with 7 positions matching TRBD1. The J segment lost 3 bases and the V segment lost 4 bases, leaving 3 bases of the junction unmatched. Germline values: CDR1 MNHEY, CDR2 SVGAGI. This CDR3 has 13 amino acids. The CDR3 spells CASSSGQSYEQYF. CDR3 nucleotide sequence: TGTGCCAGCAGTTCGGGACAGAGCTACGAGCAGTACTTC.

The chain recombines TRBV27 with TRBJ2-1, with 12 bases identical to TRBD2. The V gene's germline CDR1 is MNHEY and CDR2 SMNVEV (reference sequence). Losses at the gene ends were 5 bases for V and 9 bases for J; bases not matched to a gene: 11. The CDR3 is 16 residues long. CDR3 DNA: TGTGCCAGCAGTACACTCCTAGCGGGAGGGCCCCCTGAGCAGTTCTTC. Encoded protein: CASSTLLAGGPPEQFF.

The gene calls are TRBV5-5 and TRBJ2-7; TRBD2 aligns across 7 bases. There are 14 residues in the CDR3. Germline CDR1 reads SGHKS; CDR2 reads YYEKEE (reference sequence). V dropped 4 bases and J dropped 0; count of bases not matched to a gene: 4. The CDR3 DNA sequence: TGTGCCAGCAGCCGGCGGGGGACCTCCTACGAGCAGTACTTC. Encoded protein: CASSRRGTSYEQYF.

This chain connects TRBV27 to TRBJ1-2; D is ambiguous. This CDR3 has 14 residues. Germline assignment: CDR1 MNHEY and CDR2 SMNVEV (reference sequence). Between the trimmed V and J ends, which lost 4 bases and 2 bases, there was a span of 11 bases. The CDR3 coding sequence is TGTGCCAGCAGTTCCCCGGGGAGAAACTATGGCTACACCTTC. This sequence encodes CASSSPGRNYGYTF.

V is TRBV28 and J is TRBJ1-1; 12 nucleotides line up with TRBD1. The CDR3 has 15 residues. Trimming cost V 0 bases and J 5 bases; bases outside gene matches: 1. Germline values: CDR1 MDHEN, CDR2 SYDVKM. The CDR3 DNA reads TGTGCCAGCAGTTTATGGGGACAGGGGGCAACTGAAGCTTTCTTT. Its protein product is CASSLWGQGATEAFF.

V and J are TRBV15 and TRBJ2-7; D is undetermined. In germline, CDR1 is LNHNV, CDR2 YYDKDF (reference sequence). Between the trimmed V and J ends, which lost 0 bases and 1 base, there was a span of 7 bases. The CDR3 extends over 14 amino acids. The CDR3: CATSRDHGSYEQYF. The CDR3 DNA is TGTGCCACCAGCAGAGATCATGGTTCCTACGAGCAGTACTTC. Looking up the rest from reference TRBV15 and TRBJ2-7 gives the full variable domain: DAMVIQNPRYQVTQFGKPVTLSCSQTLNHNVMYWYQQKSSQAPKLLFHYYDKDFNNEADTPDNFQSRRPNTSFCFLDIRSPGLGDTAMYLCATSRDHGSYEQYFGPGTRLTVT.

CDR3 sequence: CASSLDPGTYEQYF. The CDR3 DNA follows: TGTGCCAGCAGCTTGGACCCAGGGACCTACGAGCAGTACTTC. This chain uses TRBV5-4 with TRBJ2-7; D is perhaps TRBD1 (5 bases). This CDR3 comprises 14 residues. Germline-derived CDR1 and CDR2 are SGHNT and YYREEE (reference sequence). Deletions cut 0 bases from V and 2 bases from J, with 9 bases between.

V is TRBV19 and J is TRBJ2-3; 9 nucleotides match TRBD1. The CDR3 totals 15 residues. Unmatched junction bases numbered 6, after V lost 6 bases and J lost 2 bases. CDR1 and CDR2 from the germline V gene are LNHDA and SQIVND (reference sequence). CDR3 residues: CASREGQGNTDTQYF. For the CDR3, the DNA is TGTGCCAGTAGGGAGGGACAGGGAAACACAGATACGCAGTATTTT.

J is TRBJ2-2 and V is TRBV4-1, with TRBD2 identical over 10 bases. Germline V gives CDR1 MGHRA, CDR2 YSYEKL. The junction had 15 bases not matched to a gene; V was cut back by 5 bases and J by 3 bases. The CDR3 runs to 19 residues. CDR3 residues: CASSSRLGLAGDDTGELFF. DNA of the CDR3: TGCGCCAGCAGCTCCCGGTTGGGGCTAGCGGGAGATGACACCGGGGAGCTGTTTTTT.

The rearrangement uses TRBV15 and TRBJ2-2, with a weak D call TRBD2 (5 bases). The germline CDR1 and CDR2 sequences are LNHNV and YYDKDF (reference sequence). The CDR3 extends over 15 amino acids. Deletions cut 5 bases from V and 4 bases from J, with 14 bases between. In DNA, the CDR3 is TGTGCCACCAGCCGAAGTAGCGAGGGCACCGGGGAGCTGTTTTTT. Its translation: CATSRSSEGTGELFF.

V gene TRBV2 combines with J gene TRBJ1-3, with TRBD1 as a possible D gene (6 bases). V was shortened by 10 bases and J by 0 bases, with 13 bases between the two germline ends. There are 14 residues in the CDR3. CDR1 and CDR2 (germline): SNHLY, FYNNEI. CDR3 protein: CAIGQSFSGNTIYF. The CDR3 DNA is TGTGCCATCGGACAGAGCTTCTCTGGAAACACCATATATTTT.

This CDR3 reads CASSLVQGSYNEQFF. The CDR3 DNA reads as TGCGCCAGCAGCTTGGTACAGGGGTCCTACAATGAGCAGTTCTTC. The chain uses TRBV5-1 and TRBJ2-1, with 7 bases fitting TRBD1. The germline V gene has CDR1 SGHRS and CDR2 YFSETQ. V lost 0 bases and J lost 1; bases outside the gene matches: 1. CDR3 length: 15 amino acids.

J is TRBJ2-7 and V is TRBV7-3; no definite D call. The CDR3 extends over 17 amino acids. The germline V gene encodes CDR1 SGHTA and CDR2 FQGTGA. V lost 2 bases and J 3 bases, leaving 20 bases between the germline ends. As DNA, the CDR3 is TGTGCCAGCAGCTTAGGGTTTCAAAAACAGAGACGCTACGAGCAGTACTTC. This encodes CASSLGFQKQRRYEQYF.

The genes are TRBV5-1 and TRBJ2-7; D may match TRBD1 or TRBD2 (5 bases each). V was trimmed by 0 bases and J by 5 bases, leaving 9 bases between them. CDR1 is SGHRS and CDR2 is YFSETQ in the germline V gene. The CDR3 length is 13 residues. This CDR3 reads CASSLDRDDEQYF. DNA of the CDR3: TGCGCCAGCAGCTTGGACCGGGACGACGAGCAGTACTTC.

This clone was seen once. The V call is TRBV5-1, the J call TRBJ2-7; TRBD1 matches 11 bases. V gave up 0 bases and J gave up 1 base; unmatched junction bases: 3. This CDR3 contains 16 residues. Germline CDR1 SGHRS, CDR2 YFSETQ. The CDR3 nucleotides are TGCGCCAGCAGCTTGGCGGACAGGGGGCGATCCTACGAGCAGTACTTC. This translates into CASSLADRGRSYEQYF.

The gene calls are TRBV4-1 and TRBJ2-7; 9 bases agree with TRBD1. V was clipped by 0 bases and J by 4 bases; unmatched bases: 4. CDR1 and CDR2 (germline): MGHRA, YSYEKL. The CDR3 is made up of 15 amino acids. The CDR3 loop reads CASSQEDRGSYEQYF. The CDR3 nucleotides read TGCGCCAGCAGCCAAGAGGACAGGGGATCTTACGAGCAGTACTTC.